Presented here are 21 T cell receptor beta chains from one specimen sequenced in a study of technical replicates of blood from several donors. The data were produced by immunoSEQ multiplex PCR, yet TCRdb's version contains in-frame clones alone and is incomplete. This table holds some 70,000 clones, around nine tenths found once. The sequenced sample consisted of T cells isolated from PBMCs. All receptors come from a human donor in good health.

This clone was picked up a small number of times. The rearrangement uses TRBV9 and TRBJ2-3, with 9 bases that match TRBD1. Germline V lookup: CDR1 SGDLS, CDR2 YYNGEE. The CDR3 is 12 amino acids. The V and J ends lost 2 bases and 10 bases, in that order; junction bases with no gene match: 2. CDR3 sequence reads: CASSVRQGAQYF. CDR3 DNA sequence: TGTGCCAGCAGCGTCCGACAGGGGGCGCAGTATTTT. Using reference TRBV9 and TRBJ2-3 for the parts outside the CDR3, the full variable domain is DSGVTQTPKHLITATGQRVTLRCSPRSGDLSVYWYQQSLDQGLQFLIQYYNGEERAKGNILERFSAQQFPDLHSELNLSSLELGDSALYFCASSVRQGAQYFGPGTRLTVL.

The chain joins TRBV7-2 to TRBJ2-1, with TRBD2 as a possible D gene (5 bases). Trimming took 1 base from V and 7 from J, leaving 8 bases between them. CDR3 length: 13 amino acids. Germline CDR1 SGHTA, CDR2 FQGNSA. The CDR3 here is CASSLGVANEQFF. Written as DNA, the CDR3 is TGTGCCAGCAGCTTAGGGGTAGCGAATGAGCAGTTCTTC.

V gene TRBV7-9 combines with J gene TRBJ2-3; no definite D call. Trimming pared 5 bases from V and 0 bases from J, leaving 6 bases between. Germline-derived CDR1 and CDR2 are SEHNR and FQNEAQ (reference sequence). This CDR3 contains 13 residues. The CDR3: CASSPTSTDTQYF. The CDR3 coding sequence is TGTGCCAGCAGCCCCACTAGCACAGATACGCAGTATTTT. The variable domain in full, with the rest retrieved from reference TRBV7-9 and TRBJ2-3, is DTGVSQNPRHKITKRGQNVTFRCDPISEHNRLYWYRQTLGQGPEFLTYFQNEAQLEKSRLLSDRFSAERPKGSFSTLEIQRTEQGDSAMYLCASSPTSTDTQYFGPGTRLTVL.

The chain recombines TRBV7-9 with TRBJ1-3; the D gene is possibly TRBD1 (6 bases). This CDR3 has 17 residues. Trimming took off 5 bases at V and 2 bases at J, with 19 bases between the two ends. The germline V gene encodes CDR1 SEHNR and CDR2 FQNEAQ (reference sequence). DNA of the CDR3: TGTGCCAGCAGCGCGGGGGCCCCGGGTGCGCCTGGAAACACCATATATTTT. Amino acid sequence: CASSAGAPGAPGNTIYF.

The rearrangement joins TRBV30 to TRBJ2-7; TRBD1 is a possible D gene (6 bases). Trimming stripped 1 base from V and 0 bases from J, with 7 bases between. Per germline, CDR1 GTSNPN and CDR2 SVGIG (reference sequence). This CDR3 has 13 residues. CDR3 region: CAWSADSSYEQYF. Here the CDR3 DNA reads TGTGCCTGGAGTGCGGACAGCTCCTACGAGCAGTACTTC.

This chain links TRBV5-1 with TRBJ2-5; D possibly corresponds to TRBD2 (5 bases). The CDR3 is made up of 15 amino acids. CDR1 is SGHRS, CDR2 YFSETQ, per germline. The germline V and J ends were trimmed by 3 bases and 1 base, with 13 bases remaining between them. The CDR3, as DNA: TGCGCCAGCAGCTACAGCGGAATACCCCAAGAGACCCAGTACTTC. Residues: CASSYSGIPQETQYF.

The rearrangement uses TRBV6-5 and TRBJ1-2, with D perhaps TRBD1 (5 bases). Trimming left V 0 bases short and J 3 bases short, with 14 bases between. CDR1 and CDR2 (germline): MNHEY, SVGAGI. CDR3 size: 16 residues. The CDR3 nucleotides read TGTGCCAGCAGTTACTCGACGGGGGAACACTACTATGGCTACACCTTC. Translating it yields CASSYSTGEHYYGYTF.

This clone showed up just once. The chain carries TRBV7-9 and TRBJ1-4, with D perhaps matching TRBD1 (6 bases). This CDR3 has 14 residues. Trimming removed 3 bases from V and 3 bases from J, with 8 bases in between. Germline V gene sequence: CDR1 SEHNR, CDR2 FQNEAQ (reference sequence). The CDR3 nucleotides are TGTGCCAGCAGCTTGACAGGTTCTAATGAAAAACTGTTTTTT. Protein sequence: CASSLTGSNEKLFF.

CDR3 DNA: TGTGCCAGCAGTTTATCGAAGAGGAACGGGGAGCTGTTTTTT. Translated: CASSLSKRNGELFF. The V gene is TRBV27, the J gene TRBJ2-2; no firm D call. Germline V CDR1 and CDR2: MNHEY, SMNVEV (reference sequence). The CDR3 extends over 14 amino acids. V dropped 0 bases and J dropped 7 bases, with 9 bases sitting between them.

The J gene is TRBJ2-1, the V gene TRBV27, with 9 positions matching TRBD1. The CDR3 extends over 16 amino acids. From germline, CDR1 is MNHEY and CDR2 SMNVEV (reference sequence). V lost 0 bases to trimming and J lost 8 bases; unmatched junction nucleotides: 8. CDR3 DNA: TGTGCCAGCAGTTTATCCCCCGGGACAGGGTTGCATGAGCAGTTCTTC. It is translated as CASSLSPGTGLHEQFF.

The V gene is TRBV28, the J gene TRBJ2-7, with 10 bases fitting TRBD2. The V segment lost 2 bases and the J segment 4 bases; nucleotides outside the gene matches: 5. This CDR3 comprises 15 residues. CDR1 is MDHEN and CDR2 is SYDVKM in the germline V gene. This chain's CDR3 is CASSLRSGRGYEQYF. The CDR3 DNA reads TGTGCCAGCAGTTTAAGGAGCGGGAGGGGGTACGAGCAGTACTTC.

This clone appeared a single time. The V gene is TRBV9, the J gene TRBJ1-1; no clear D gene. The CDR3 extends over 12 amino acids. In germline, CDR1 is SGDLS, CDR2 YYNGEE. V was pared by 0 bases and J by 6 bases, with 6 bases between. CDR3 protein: CASSVDSAEAFF. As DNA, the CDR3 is TGTGCCAGCAGCGTAGATTCCGCTGAAGCTTTCTTT.

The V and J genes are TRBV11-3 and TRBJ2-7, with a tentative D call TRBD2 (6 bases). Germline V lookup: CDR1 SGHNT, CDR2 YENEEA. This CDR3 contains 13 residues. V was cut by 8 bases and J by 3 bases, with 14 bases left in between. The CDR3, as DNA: TGTGCCAGCTCAAACCCGGGGGACTACGAGCAGTACTTC. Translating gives CASSNPGDYEQYF.

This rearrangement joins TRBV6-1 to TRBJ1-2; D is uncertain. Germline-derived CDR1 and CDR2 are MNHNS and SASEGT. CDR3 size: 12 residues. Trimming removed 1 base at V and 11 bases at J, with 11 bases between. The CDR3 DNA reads TGTGCCAGCAGTGAAGTGCTCGGTTGGTACACCTTC. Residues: CASSEVLGWYTF.

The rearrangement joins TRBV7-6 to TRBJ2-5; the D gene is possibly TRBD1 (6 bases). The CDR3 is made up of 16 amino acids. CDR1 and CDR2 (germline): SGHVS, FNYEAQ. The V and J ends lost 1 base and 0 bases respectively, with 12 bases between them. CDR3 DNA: TGTGCCAGCAGCTTAGAGGGACAAGACTACCAAGAGACCCAGTACTTC. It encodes CASSLEGQDYQETQYF.

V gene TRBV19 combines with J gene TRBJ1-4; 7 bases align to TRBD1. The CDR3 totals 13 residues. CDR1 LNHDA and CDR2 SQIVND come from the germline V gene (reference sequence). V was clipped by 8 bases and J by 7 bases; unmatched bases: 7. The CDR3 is CASSTGQREKLFF. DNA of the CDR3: TGTGCCAGTTCGACAGGGCAGCGTGAAAAACTGTTTTTT. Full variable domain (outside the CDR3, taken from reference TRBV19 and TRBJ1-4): DGGITQSPKYLFRKEGQNVTLSCEQNLNHDAMYWYRQDPGQGLRLIYYSQIVNDFQKGDIAEGYSVSREKKESFPLTVTSAQKNPTAFYLCASSTGQREKLFFGSGTQLSVL.

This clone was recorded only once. CDR3 amino acids: CASSLYSGANNEQFF. DNA for the CDR3: TGTGCCAGCAGTTTATATAGCGGAGCAAACAATGAGCAGTTCTTC. The chain uses TRBV27 and TRBJ2-1; the D gene is possibly TRBD2 (6 bases). The germline V gene has CDR1 MNHEY and CDR2 SMNVEV (reference sequence). The germline V and J ends were trimmed by 1 base and 5 bases, with 12 bases remaining between them. This CDR3 has 15 amino acids.

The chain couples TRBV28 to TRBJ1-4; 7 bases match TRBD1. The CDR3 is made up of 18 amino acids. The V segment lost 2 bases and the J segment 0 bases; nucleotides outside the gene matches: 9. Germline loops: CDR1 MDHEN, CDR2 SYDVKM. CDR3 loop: CASSLPPGQTSTNEKLFF. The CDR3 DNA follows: TGTGCCAGCAGTTTACCCCCGGGACAGACCTCAACTAATGAAAAACTGTTTTTT.

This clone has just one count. CDR3 amino acids: CASRKRGPGLARRTGEQYF. The CDR3, as DNA: TGTGCCAGCAGGAAACGAGGTCCGGGACTAGCTCGCCGGACTGGGGAGCAGTACTTC. J is TRBJ2-7 and V is TRBV11-1; 9 bases fit TRBD2. V trimming: 6 bases; J trimming: 7 bases; junction bases outside the gene matches: 25. CDR1 and CDR2 (germline): SGHAT, FQDESV (reference sequence). The CDR3 sequence is 19 residues long.

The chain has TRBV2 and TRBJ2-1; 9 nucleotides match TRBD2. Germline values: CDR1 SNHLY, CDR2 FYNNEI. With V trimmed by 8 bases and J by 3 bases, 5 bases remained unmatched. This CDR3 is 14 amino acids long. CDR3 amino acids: CASLPTSGYNEQFF. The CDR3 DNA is TGTGCCAGCCTCCCGACTAGCGGCTACAATGAGCAGTTCTTC.

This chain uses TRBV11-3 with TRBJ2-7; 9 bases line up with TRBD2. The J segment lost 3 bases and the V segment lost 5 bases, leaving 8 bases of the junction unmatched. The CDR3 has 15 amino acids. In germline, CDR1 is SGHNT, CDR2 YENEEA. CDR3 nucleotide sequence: TGTGCCAGCAGCCCTTTAGCGGGAGTCTACTACGAGCAGTACTTC. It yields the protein CASSPLAGVYYEQYF.